This paragraph reports one TCR beta chain. The antigen remains unidentified. The V gene end was trimmed by 5 bases and the J gene end by 4 bases; junction bases not matched to a gene: 13. The CDR3 has 16 residues. Germline-derived CDR1 and CDR2 are MNHEY and SMNVEV (reference sequence). Sequenced by immunoSEQ multiplex PCR; TCRdb stores in-frame clones only, minus some. The table shows about 79,000 clones, with about 90% occurring only once. These data belong to a study of T cell responses to AZD1222 COVID-19 vaccine. Study observations and caveats: White British ancestry dominated among donors, who included more females, and clonal diversity was possibly underestimated. Spike-spanning, vaccine-associated CD4 TCRs were dominant at 160-218 and 743-854. Only a handful of people who got AZD1222 tested seropositive at baseline.

Sequencing was performed on peripheral blood, taken on day 0 of MenACWY control vaccination. The V and J genes are TRBV27 and TRBJ2-7, with 8 bases lining up with TRBD2. The sequence came from an adult in good health. The CDR3 DNA follows: TGTGCCAGCAGTCCCGGGGGGGGGCTCCACATTTACGAGCAGTACTTC. This translates into CASSPGGGLHIYEQYF.